Listed below are T cell receptor beta chains from one sample, sequenced in a study of blood T cell repertoires in COVID-19. Some clones are missing from TCRdb's copy, which holds only in-frame ones; the method was immunoSEQ multiplex PCR. The repertoire has 120,000 to 150,000 clones, over 80% of them found once; the top ten carry roughly 10%. Sequencing was done on a sample of peripheral blood. The receptors were gathered from a man aged 60 to 69 with active or convalescent COVID-19. Both conserved end residues are part of each CDR3. Each record gives: CDR3 protein, CDR3 DNA, D gene, V gene, clone size, J gene. D genes are given only for firm matches. Expanded clones are given a class, and other clones once, few, many or no size at all.

CDR3: CASSTRTSGRDKNIQYF
DNA: TGTGCCAGCTCAACACGGACTAGCGGGAGGGACAAAAACATTCAGTACTTC
D: TRBD2
V: TRBV18
size: NA
J: TRBJ2-4

CDR3: CASSLMRTRDEQYF
DNA: TGCGCCAGCAGCTTGATGCGGACTAGAGACGAGCAGTACTTC
D: TRBD2
V: TRBV5-1
size: NA
J: TRBJ2-7

CDR3: CASSPVPLAGRGNEQFF
DNA: TGTGCCAGCAGCCCAGTTCCACTAGCGGGACGAGGCAATGAGCAGTTCTTC
D: TRBD2
V: TRBV9
size: NA
J: TRBJ2-1

CDR3: CASSKGGENYGYTF
DNA: TGTGCCAGCAGCAAGGGGGGGGAAAACTATGGCTACACCTTC
D: NA
V: TRBV28
size: NA
J: TRBJ1-2

CDR3: CASRSGSLTGELFF
DNA: TGTGCCAGCAGGTCCGGGTCTCTCACCGGGGAGCTGTTTTTT
D: NA
V: TRBV28
size: NA
J: TRBJ2-2

CDR3: CASTPGFPYEQFF
DNA: TGTGCCAGTACCCCGGGGTTCCCCTATGAGCAGTTCTTC
D: NA
V: TRBV19
size: NA
J: TRBJ2-1

CDR3: CASISNGESEQFF
DNA: TGTGCCAGCATTTCCAACGGTGAGAGTGAGCAGTTCTTC
D: NA
V: TRBV28
size: NA
J: TRBJ2-1

CDR3: CATRRLAGDDGELFF
DNA: TGTGCCACGCGAAGGCTAGCGGGAGATGACGGGGAGCTGTTTTTT
D: TRBD2
V: TRBV4-2
size: NA
J: TRBJ2-2

CDR3: CASSLGPQETQYF
DNA: TGTGCCAGCAGCTTAGGGCCCCAAGAGACCCAGTACTTC
D: NA
V: TRBV7-3
size: NA
J: TRBJ2-5

CDR3: CAISEGDRVLYEQYF
DNA: TGTGCCATCAGTGAGGGGGACAGGGTTCTCTACGAGCAGTACTTC
D: TRBD1
V: TRBV10-3
size: NA
J: TRBJ2-7

CDR3: CASTRQGSNEQYF
DNA: TGTGCCAGTACGCGGCAGGGATCCAACGAGCAGTACTTC
D: NA
V: TRBV19
size: NA
J: TRBJ2-7

CDR3: CASSQDRTVVYGYTF
DNA: TGCGCCAGCAGCCAAGATCGAACAGTCGTTTATGGCTACACCTTC
D: NA
V: TRBV4-1
size: NA
J: TRBJ1-2

CDR3: CASSLMTDYEQYF
DNA: TGTGCCAGCAGTTTGATGACAGATTACGAGCAGTACTTC
D: NA
V: TRBV12-3/TRBV12-4
size: NA
J: TRBJ2-7

CDR3: CASSLGELETQYF
DNA: TGCGCCAGCAGCTTGGGGGAGTTAGAGACCCAGTACTTC
D: NA
V: TRBV5-1
size: NA
J: TRBJ2-5

CDR3: CASSLGRGDYEQYF
DNA: TGTGCCAGCAGTTTAGGCAGGGGGGACTACGAGCAGTACTTC
D: NA
V: TRBV27
size: NA
J: TRBJ2-7

CDR3: CASSSVPNTEAFF
DNA: TGTGCCAGCAGTTCGGTCCCGAACACTGAAGCTTTCTTT
D: NA
V: TRBV6-5
size: NA
J: TRBJ1-1

CDR3: CASSQLAGGRTEQFF
DNA: TGTGCCAGCAGCCAACTAGCGGGAGGAAGAACTGAGCAGTTCTTC
D: TRBD2
V: TRBV3-1/TRBV3-2
size: once
J: TRBJ2-1